A single sample is the source of the 30 T cell receptor beta chains below, sequenced in a study of blood T cells in healthy people across ages. Then a second PCR, running about 7 to 11 cycles, was carried out with a sample-barcoded 5' primer and a J-beta primer mix. TCRdb used MiXCR to reprocess the 5' RACE reads, holding one entry per CDR3 protein. The sample has about 1.8 million distinct CDR3 sequences, around 50% seen once; the top ten hold about 2.1%. Sequenced: blood. The receptor source for this set is a woman in her thirties or forties in good health.

The chain combines TRBV28 with TRBJ1-2; D might be TRBD1 (6 bases). Germline CDR1 reads MDHEN; CDR2 reads SYDVKM. Between the trimmed V and J ends, which lost 6 bases and 4 bases, there was a span of 15 bases. This CDR3 comprises 14 residues. For the CDR3, the DNA is TGTGCCAGCAGAGTCGGGGGCGCAGGCTATGGCTACACCTTC. Translation gives CASRVGGAGYGYTF.

A few counts support this clonotype. CDR3 sequence (DNA): TGTGCCAGCAGTGAGGACAGGGGGTTATCCGATACGCAGTATTTT. This gives the protein CASSEDRGLSDTQYF. The V gene is TRBV6-1, the J gene TRBJ2-3, with 10 bases aligning to TRBD1. Per the germline V gene, CDR1 is MNHNS and CDR2 is SASEGT. Losses at the gene ends were 3 bases for V and 6 bases for J; bases not matched to a gene: 6. The CDR3 extends over 15 amino acids.

The CDR3 DNA reads TGTGCCAGCAGTTTACGTAGCGGGGGGGCCGTACGTAGGGGAGAGACCCAGTACTTC. This gives the protein CASSLRSGGAVRRGETQYF. J is TRBJ2-5 and V is TRBV27; 11 positions match TRBD2. J lost 4 bases, V lost 2 bases, and 15 bases had no gene match. This CDR3 has 19 residues. CDR1 and CDR2 from the germline V gene are MNHEY and SMNVEV (reference sequence).

V gene TRBV7-2 combines with J gene TRBJ2-3; 7 nucleotides agree with TRBD1. The germline CDR1 and CDR2 sequences are SGHTA and FQGNSA. The CDR3 spans 17 residues. V lost 3 bases to trimming and J lost 1 base; unmatched junction nucleotides: 10. The CDR3 loop is CASSFPRQGIGTDTQYF. CDR3 DNA sequence: TGTGCCAGCAGCTTCCCTCGACAGGGAATCGGCACAGATACGCAGTATTTT.

The gene calls are TRBV7-8 and TRBJ2-7; either TRBD1 or TRBD2 may fit D (5 bases each). With 3 bases removed from V and 2 bases from J, the gap between germline ends came to 14 bases. From germline, CDR1 is SGHVS and CDR2 FQNEAQ. The CDR3 contains 15 residues. CDR3 DNA: TGTGCCAGCAGCTTGGTAAACCGGGGCCCCTACGAGCAGTACTTC. This sequence encodes CASSLVNRGPYEQYF.

This clonotype has just a few counts. The V and J genes are TRBV12-3 or TRBV12-4 and TRBJ2-5; no clear D gene. The CDR3 has 12 residues. Trimming left V 6 bases short and J 4 bases short, with 9 bases between. CDR3 sequence: CASRGSVETQYF. The CDR3 DNA sequence: TGTGCCAGCAGGGGGTCGGTAGAGACCCAGTACTTC.

This clonotype was seen a handful of times. This sequence joins TRBV20-1 and TRBJ2-3; D might be TRBD2 (5 bases). V lost 6 bases to trimming and J lost 5 bases, with 18 bases between them. Germline CDR1 is DFQATT and CDR2 is SNEGSKA (reference sequence). The CDR3 is made up of 14 amino acids. The CDR3 DNA reads as TGCAGTGCCACCCCGCGAGGGCCCCTAGATACGCAGTATTTT. It codes for CSATPRGPLDTQYF.

This clonotype was seen many times. V gene TRBV3-1 combines with J gene TRBJ1-2, with 9 bases fitting TRBD1. The trim removed 3 bases at V and 3 bases at J, leaving 2 bases unmatched. In germline, CDR1 is LGHDT, CDR2 YNNKEL (reference sequence). This CDR3 is 14 amino acids long. CDR3 region: CASSHGQGYYGYTF. The CDR3 DNA reads TGTGCCAGCAGCCATGGACAGGGGTACTATGGCTACACCTTC. Complete variable domain (other parts from reference TRBV3-1 and TRBJ1-2): DTAVSQTPKYLVTQMGNDKSIKCEQNLGHDTMYWYKQDSKKFLKIMFSYNNKELIINETVPNRFSPKSPDKAHLNLHINSLELGDSAVYFCASSHGQGYYGYTFGSGTRLTVV.

The V call is TRBV7-9, the J call TRBJ2-5; D uncertain. With 7 bases removed from V and 2 bases from J, the gap between germline ends came to 8 bases. The CDR3 contains 12 residues. Germline V gene data show CDR1 as SEHNR and CDR2 as FQNEAQ (reference sequence). The chain's CDR3 is CASNWLQETQYF. CDR3 sequence (DNA): TGTGCCAGCAATTGGCTTCAAGAGACCCAGTACTTC. The variable domain in full, completed from reference TRBV7-9 and TRBJ2-5, reads DTGVSQNPRHKITKRGQNVTFRCDPISEHNRLYWYRQTLGQGPEFLTYFQNEAQLEKSRLLSDRFSAERPKGSFSTLEIQRTEQGDSAMYLCASNWLQETQYFGPGTRLLVL.

This clonotype was seen only a few times. J is TRBJ2-5 and V is TRBV20-1; no reliable D call. This CDR3 has 14 amino acids. The V gene lost 3 bases and the J gene lost 2 bases, with 13 bases spanning the gap. Germline V gives CDR1 DFQATT, CDR2 SNEGSKA (reference sequence). CDR3 sequence: CSASRSVGQETQYF. Here the CDR3 DNA reads TGCAGTGCTAGCAGATCGGTGGGTCAAGAGACCCAGTACTTC.

This chain connects TRBV29-1 to TRBJ1-2, with D maybe TRBD1 (5 bases). Trimming cost V 1 base and J 8 bases, with 14 bases left between them. The CDR3 length is 13 residues. Germline CDR1 reads SQVTM; CDR2 reads ANQGSEA. The CDR3 spells CSVEGKQQGGYTF. The CDR3 DNA reads TGCAGCGTTGAAGGTAAACAGCAGGGCGGCTACACCTTC. Based on the CDR3 plus reference TRBV29-1 and TRBJ1-2, the full variable domain is SAVISQKPSRDICQRGTSLTIQCQVDSQVTMMFWYRQQPGQSLTLIATANQGSEATYESGFVIDKFPISRPNLTFSTLTVSNMSPEDSSIYLCSVEGKQQGGYTFGSGTRLTVV.

To note about this clonotype: A junction end diverges from the germline sequence, so it may reflect a read error. This chain uses TRBV12-3 or TRBV12-4 with TRBJ2-6, with a tentative D call TRBD1 (5 bases). This CDR3 contains 17 residues. CDR3 nucleotide sequence: TGTGCCAGCTCTAAGGGTCTCAGGCTCTCTGGGGCCGACGTCCTGACTTTC. It yields the protein CASSKGLRLSGADVLTF.

This chain joins TRBV28 and TRBJ2-5; the match to TRBD1 covers 9 bases. Germline lookup yields CDR1 MDHEN and CDR2 SYDVKM. Trimming took 7 bases from V and 2 from J; bases not matched to a gene: 11. The CDR3 length is 16 residues. The CDR3 sequence: CASTSPGQGIQETQYF. CDR3 bases: TGTGCCAGCACCTCCCCGGGACAGGGAATTCAAGAGACCCAGTACTTC.

The V gene is TRBV29-1, the J gene TRBJ2-3; D gene ambiguous. Between the trimmed V and J ends, which lost 4 bases and 2 bases, there was a span of 7 bases. The CDR3 covers 12 residues. Germline loops: CDR1 SQVTM, CDR2 ANQGSEA. Here the CDR3 reads CSVAGTTDTQYF. CDR3 sequence (DNA): TGCAGCGTTGCCGGTACCACAGATACGCAGTATTTT.

The gene calls are TRBV4-1 and TRBJ1-2, with 8 bases identical to TRBD1. Germline V CDR1 and CDR2: MGHRA, YSYEKL. V lost 9 bases and J lost 8; bases outside the gene matches: 14. This CDR3 has 14 amino acids. The chain's CDR3 is CASRPPTGASGYTF. The CDR3 region has the DNA TGCGCCAGTAGACCTCCGACAGGGGCCTCCGGCTACACCTTC.

This clonotype was observed a few times. The V gene is TRBV27, the J gene TRBJ1-2; no clear D. CDR3 size: 15 residues. CDR1 is MNHEY, CDR2 SMNVEV, per germline (reference sequence). With 5 bases removed from V and 0 bases from J, the gap between germline ends came to 13 bases. CDR3 coding DNA: TGTGCCAGCAGTCTTACAGCGAACACTAACTATGGCTACACCTTC. This translates into CASSLTANTNYGYTF.

This clonotype was found a few times. The rearrangement links TRBV7-2 to TRBJ2-3, with D possibly matching TRBD1 (6 bases). The CDR3 loop spans 16 amino acids. The germline V gene has CDR1 SGHTA and CDR2 FQGNSA. Deletions cut 5 bases from V and 0 bases from J, with 15 bases between. CDR3 coding DNA: TGTGCCAGCAGCAGTTATGGACAGCTTAGCACAGATACGCAGTATTTT. Its protein is CASSSYGQLSTDTQYF.

This sequence joins TRBV7-2 and TRBJ2-3; 8 bases fit TRBD2. Germline V gene lookup returns CDR1 SGHTA and CDR2 FQGNSA. The junction had 8 bases not matched to a gene; V was cut back by 3 bases and J by 3 bases. The CDR3 covers 16 residues. The DNA of the CDR3 is TGTGCCAGCAGCTTCGGGGGGGCCCGGCGTACAGATACGCAGTATTTT. Its protein product is CASSFGGARRTDTQYF. Full variable domain (remainder filled in from reference TRBV7-2 and TRBJ2-3): GAGVSQSPSNKVTEKGKDVELRCDPISGHTALYWYRQSLGQGLEFLIYFQGNSAPDKSGLPSDRFSAERTGGSVSTLTIQRTQQEDSAVYLCASSFGGARRTDTQYFGPGTRLTVL.

The chain employs TRBV20-1 and TRBJ2-7, with D perhaps TRBD1 (5 bases). V lost 0 bases and J lost 5, with 11 bases in between. The CDR3 runs to 13 residues. Germline V gene sequence: CDR1 DFQATT, CDR2 SNEGSKA (reference sequence). CDR3: CSARDISGHEQYF. The DNA for the CDR3 is TGCAGTGCTAGAGACATTTCAGGGCACGAGCAGTACTTC.

V usage is TRBV11-3 and J usage is TRBJ1-6; no definite D call. V was shortened by 5 bases and J by 9 bases, with 14 bases between the two germline ends. CDR3 size: 14 residues. Germline CDR1 reads SGHNT; CDR2 reads YENEEA. The chain's CDR3 is CASSQTASSSPLHF. CDR3 sequence (DNA): TGTGCCAGCAGCCAAACAGCTAGTTCTTCACCCCTCCACTTT. Together with reference TRBV11-3 and TRBJ1-6, the CDR3 gives the full variable domain: EAGVVQSPRYKIIEKKQPVAFWCNPISGHNTLYWYLQNLGQGPELLIRYENEEAVDDSQLPKDRFSAERLKGVDSTLKIQPAELGDSAVYLCASSQTASSSPLHFGNGTRLTVT.

The V gene is TRBV6-6, the J gene TRBJ2-1; the D call may be TRBD1 or TRBD2 (6 bases each). The germline gives CDR1 MNHNY, CDR2 SVGAGI (reference sequence). This CDR3 is 15 amino acids long. Trimming cost V 5 bases and J 6 bases, with 17 bases left between them. CDR3 region: CASSPGVGHLNEQFF. CDR3 DNA sequence: TGTGCCAGCAGTCCGGGGGTGGGACATCTCAATGAGCAGTTCTTC.

V gene TRBV28 combines with J gene TRBJ2-4; possibly TRBD1 for D (5 bases). The better agreement between TRBJ2-7 and the DNA end casts doubt on the J call. The germline V gene has CDR1 MDHEN and CDR2 SYDVKM. This CDR3 spans 13 amino acids. CDR3 DNA sequence: TGTGCCAGCAGAGAACTCCAGGGTTACGAGCAGTACTTC. The encoded protein is CASRELQGYEQYF.

The chain is built from TRBV2 and TRBJ2-7; perhaps TRBD2 as D (6 bases). Deletions cut 7 bases from V and 2 bases from J, with 15 bases between. Germline assignment: CDR1 SNHLY and CDR2 FYNNEI. This CDR3 has 14 residues. The CDR3 protein is CASTYPGLPYEQYF. The DNA of the CDR3 is TGTGCCAGCACTTACCCCGGACTACCCTACGAGCAGTACTTC.

This clonotype was seen only a few times. The J gene is TRBJ2-5, the V gene TRBV27, with 8 bases matching TRBD1. Germline V gene sequence: CDR1 MNHEY, CDR2 SMNVEV (reference sequence). The CDR3 consists of 14 residues. Trimming removed 5 bases from V and 5 bases from J; junction bases left unmatched: 7. The CDR3 sequence is CASSHRTGTETQYF. The CDR3 DNA follows: TGTGCCAGCAGTCATCGGACAGGGACGGAGACCCAGTACTTC.

The J gene is TRBJ2-5, the V gene TRBV18, with a tentative D call TRBD1 (5 bases). Germline V CDR1 and CDR2: KGHSH, LQKENI. This CDR3 is 16 amino acids long. Trimming left V 3 bases short and J 4 bases short, with 18 bases between. CDR3 sequence (DNA): TGTGCCAGCTCACCGGTGACAGCCTCTAGAGCAGAGACCCAGTACTTC. Residues: CASSPVTASRAETQYF. Full variable domain (outside the CDR3, taken from reference TRBV18 and TRBJ2-5): NAGVMQNPRHLVRRRGQEARLRCSPMKGHSHVYWYRQLPEEGLKFMVYLQKENIIDESGMPKERFSAEFPKEGPSILRIQQVVRGDSAAYFCASSPVTASRAETQYFGPGTRLLVL.

The CDR3, as DNA: TGCGCCAGCAGCCAAGAGGGTGGAGGGGATGGGGAGACCCAGTACTTC. This gives the protein CASSQEGGGDGETQYF. The genes are TRBV4-1 and TRBJ2-5; D is possibly TRBD2 (6 bases). CDR1 is MGHRA, CDR2 YSYEKL, per germline. V lost 0 bases and J lost 5, with 16 bases in between. The CDR3 contains 16 residues.

This rearrangement joins TRBV20-1 to TRBJ2-1, with TRBD1 identical over 10 bases. After removal of 8 bases from V and 4 bases from J, the junction contained 8 bases not matched to a gene. This CDR3 comprises 14 residues. Germline CDR1 DFQATT, CDR2 SNEGSKA (reference sequence). The CDR3 loop reads CSTTDRGTYNEQFF. CDR3 DNA sequence: TGCAGTACTACGGACAGGGGGACGTACAATGAGCAGTTCTTC.

The chain recombines TRBV12-3 or TRBV12-4 with TRBJ1-1, with 9 bases lining up with TRBD1. The CDR3 sequence is 16 residues long. The V and J ends lost 6 bases and 8 bases, in that order; junction bases with no gene match: 16. The CDR3 DNA follows: TGTGCCAGCAGCGAATACGGGACAGGGATACGAGGAGAAGCTTTCTTT. Protein product: CASSEYGTGIRGEAFF.

The genes are TRBV4-3 and TRBJ1-4, with 8 bases fitting TRBD1. This CDR3 is built from 15 residues. The germline CDR1 and CDR2 sequences are LGHNA and YSLEER. J gave up 6 bases and V 1 base, and 4 bases lay outside the gene matches. The CDR3 coding sequence is TGCGCCAGCAGCCAAGGGAGACAGGGGCATGAAAAACTGTTTTTT. It is translated as CASSQGRQGHEKLFF.

Turning to this clonotype: An end of the junction does not agree with germline; a read error may underlie this. The chain recombines TRBV12-3 or TRBV12-4 with TRBJ2-4; 7 positions agree with TRBD1. The CDR3 has 16 amino acids. The CDR3 protein is CANSPRQGRAKNIQYF. The CDR3 region has the DNA TGTGCCAACAGTCCCAGACAGGGTCGGGCCAAAAACATTCAGTACTTC.